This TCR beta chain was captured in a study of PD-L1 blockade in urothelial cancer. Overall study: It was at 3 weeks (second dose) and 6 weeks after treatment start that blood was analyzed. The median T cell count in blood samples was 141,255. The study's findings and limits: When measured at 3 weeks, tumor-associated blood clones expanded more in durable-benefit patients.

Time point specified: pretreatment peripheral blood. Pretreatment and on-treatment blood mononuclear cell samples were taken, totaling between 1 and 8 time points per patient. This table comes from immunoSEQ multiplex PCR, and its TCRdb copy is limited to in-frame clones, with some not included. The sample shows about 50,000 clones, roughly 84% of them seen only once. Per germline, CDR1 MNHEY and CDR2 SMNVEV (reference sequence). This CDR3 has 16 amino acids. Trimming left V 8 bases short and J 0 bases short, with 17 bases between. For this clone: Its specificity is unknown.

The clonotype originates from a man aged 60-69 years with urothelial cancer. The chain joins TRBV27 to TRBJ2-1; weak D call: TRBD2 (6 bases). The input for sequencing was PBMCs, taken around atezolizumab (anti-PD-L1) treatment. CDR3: CASAKPGLDSYNEQFF. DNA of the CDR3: TGTGCCAGCGCGAAACCGGGACTTGACTCCTACAATGAGCAGTTCTTC.